This T cell receptor (beta chain) was sequenced for a study of response to subunit inactivated influenza vaccine. The V end was cut by 3 bases, the J end by 0 bases, with 15 bases between. This CDR3 has 15 amino acids. Germline assignment: CDR1 DFQATT and CDR2 SNEGSKA (reference sequence). The sample holds a few counts of this clonotype. TCRdb ran MiXCR on the RT-PCR reads and lists one entry per CDR3 protein. The sample holds roughly 500,000 distinct CDR3 sequences; under 30% are singletons and the top ten take approximately 3%. These same data were also listed under a study on T cells expressing NK-cell markers. This second report adds: The authors made TCR beta cDNA libraries by 5'RACE template switching. This switching added a universal primer site and UMIs. From sorted CD3+CD56+NKG2C+, CD3+CD56+NKG2C- and CD3+CD56-NKG2C+ T cells came the TCR beta repertoires. In a handful of donors, dominant clonotypes made up about 28.3-65% of CD3+CD56-NKG2C+ cells. Whether expanded NKG2C+ T cell clones recognized HCMV stayed uncertain.

The V gene is TRBV20-1, the J gene TRBJ2-7; D is possibly TRBD1 or TRBD2 (5 bases each). The sample consisted of CD4+ T cells sorted from PBMCs, taken 11 to 12 days after vaccination. This sequence originates from a man aged 45 to 65 who received an inactivated influenza vaccine. Here the CDR3 reads CSARGRPLPSYEQYF. The CDR3 region has the DNA TGCAGTGCTAGGGGACGCCCGCTCCCCTCCTACGAGCAGTACTTC.